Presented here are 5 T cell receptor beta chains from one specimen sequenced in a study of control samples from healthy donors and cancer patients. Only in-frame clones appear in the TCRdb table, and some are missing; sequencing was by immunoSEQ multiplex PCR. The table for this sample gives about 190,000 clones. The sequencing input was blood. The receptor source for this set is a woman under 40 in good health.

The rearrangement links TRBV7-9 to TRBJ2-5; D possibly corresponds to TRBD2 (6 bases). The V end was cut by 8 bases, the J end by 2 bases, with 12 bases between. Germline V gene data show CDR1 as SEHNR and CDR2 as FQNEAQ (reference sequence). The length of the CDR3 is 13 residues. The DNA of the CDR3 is TGTGCCAGCGTTCGGGGGATACAAGAGACCCAGTACTTC. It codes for CASVRGIQETQYF. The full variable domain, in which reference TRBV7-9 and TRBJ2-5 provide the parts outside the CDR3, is DTGVSQNPRHKITKRGQNVTFRCDPISEHNRLYWYRQTLGQGPEFLTYFQNEAQLEKSRLLSDRFSAERPKGSFSTLEIQRTEQGDSAMYLCASVRGIQETQYFGPGTRLLVL.

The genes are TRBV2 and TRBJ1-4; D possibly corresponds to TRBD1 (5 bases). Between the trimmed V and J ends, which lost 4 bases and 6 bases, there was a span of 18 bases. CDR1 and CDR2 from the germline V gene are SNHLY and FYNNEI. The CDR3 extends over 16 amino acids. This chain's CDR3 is CASSGGGLARYEKLFF. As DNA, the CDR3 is TGTGCCAGCAGTGGGGGGGGTTTGGCTCGCTATGAAAAACTGTTTTTT.

The CDR3 sequence: CASKPGTGGLRDYGYTF. CDR3 DNA sequence: TGTGCCAGTAAACCGGGGACAGGGGGCCTTCGGGACTATGGCTACACCTTC. The genes are TRBV19 and TRBJ1-2; 12 bases are shared with TRBD1. The CDR3 is made up of 17 amino acids. Germline values: CDR1 LNHDA, CDR2 SQIVND (reference sequence). V was clipped by 7 bases and J by 3 bases; unmatched bases: 12. Full variable domain (outside the CDR3, taken from reference TRBV19 and TRBJ1-2): DGGITQSPKYLFRKEGQNVTLSCEQNLNHDAMYWYRQDPGQGLRLIYYSQIVNDFQKGDIAEGYSVSREKKESFPLTVTSAQKNPTAFYLCASKPGTGGLRDYGYTFGSGTRLTVV.

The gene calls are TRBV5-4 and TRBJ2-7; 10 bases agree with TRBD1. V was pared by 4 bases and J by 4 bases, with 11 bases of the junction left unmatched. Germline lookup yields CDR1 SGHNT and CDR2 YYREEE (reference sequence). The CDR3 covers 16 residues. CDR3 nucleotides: TGTGCCAGCAGCCGGGACAGGGGAAAAAATTTTTACGAGCAGTACTTC. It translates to CASSRDRGKNFYEQYF.

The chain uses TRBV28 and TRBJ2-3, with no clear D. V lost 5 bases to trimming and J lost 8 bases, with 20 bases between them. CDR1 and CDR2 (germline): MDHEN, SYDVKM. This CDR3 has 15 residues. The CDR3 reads CASSARVTAAGTQYF. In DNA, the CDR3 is TGTGCCAGCAGTGCCCGGGTGACCGCTGCCGGTACGCAGTATTTT. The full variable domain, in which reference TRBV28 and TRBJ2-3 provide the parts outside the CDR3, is DVKVTQSSRYLVKRTGEKVFLECVQDMDHENMFWYRQDPGLGLRLIYFSYDVKMKEKGDIPEGYSVSREKKERFSLILESASTNQTSMYLCASSARVTAAGTQYFGPGTRLTVL.